This T cell receptor (beta chain) is from a study of Ad26.COV2.S vaccination and SARS-CoV-2 variants. Study overall: Donor got 5x10^10 or 1x10^11 viral particles of Ad26.COV2.S.

Treatment indicated: around 19 received Ad26.COV2.S at low or high dose, single or two shots; several received placebo; per-sample allocation not given. Day 63 following the first vaccine or placebo injection was when the samples were taken. Boston hosted the donor, who was an adult aged 18-55 years. Points from the study as a whole: Among vaccine recipients, spike-specific TCR breadth exceeded that of placebo recipients. From the TCR breadth and depth analyses, total T cell responses may have been underestimated.

Regarding this clone: Its antigen is undetermined.

V shed 2 bases and J shed 2 bases, with 6 bases lying between them. Germline V lookup: CDR1 LGHNA, CDR2 YNFKEQ. This CDR3 is 13 amino acids long. Measured with immunoSEQ multiplex PCR; TCRdb has only the in-frame clones, and not every one. The sample consists of some 320,000 clones, just under 85% of them appearing once. The chain recombines TRBV4-2 with TRBJ1-2, with D uncertain. The starting material was peripheral blood, obtained in a trial of Ad26.COV2.S vaccine versus placebo. This sequence originates from a person between 18 and 59 years old who received the Ad26.COV2.S COVID-19 vaccine or a placebo. CDR3 DNA sequence: TGTGCCAGCAGCCAAAGCCAAAACTATGGCTACACCTTC. Protein: CASSQSQNYGYTF.